Listed here is a single T cell receptor (beta chain). It is likely a read error, because the conserved phenylalanine at the end of the CDR3 is missing. Samples came from patients with localized non-small cell lung adenocarcinoma. In TCRdb, the PCR reads were re-called with MiXCR into one record per CDR3 protein. Altogether around 4,500 distinct CDR3 sequences are present, over 45% being singletons, with the ten largest covering 12% to 15%. This sample stems from a study of CD4 and CD8 cells across lung adenocarcinoma regions. V was cut by 5 bases and J by 2 bases, with 18 bases left in between. Germline assignment: CDR1 MNHNS and CDR2 SASEGT. This CDR3 comprises 17 residues.

This chain joins TRBV6-1 and TRBJ2-2; D unclear. The sequenced sample consisted of CD4+ T cells from the margin of a lung tumor. This TCR came from a female donor with lung adenocarcinoma. The CD4 and CD8 labels of this study may be unreliable. The CDR3 is CASSRYNDRLNTGELFL. Here the CDR3 DNA reads TGTGCCAGCAGTCGATATAATGATCGACTCAACACCGGGGAGCTGTTTTTG.